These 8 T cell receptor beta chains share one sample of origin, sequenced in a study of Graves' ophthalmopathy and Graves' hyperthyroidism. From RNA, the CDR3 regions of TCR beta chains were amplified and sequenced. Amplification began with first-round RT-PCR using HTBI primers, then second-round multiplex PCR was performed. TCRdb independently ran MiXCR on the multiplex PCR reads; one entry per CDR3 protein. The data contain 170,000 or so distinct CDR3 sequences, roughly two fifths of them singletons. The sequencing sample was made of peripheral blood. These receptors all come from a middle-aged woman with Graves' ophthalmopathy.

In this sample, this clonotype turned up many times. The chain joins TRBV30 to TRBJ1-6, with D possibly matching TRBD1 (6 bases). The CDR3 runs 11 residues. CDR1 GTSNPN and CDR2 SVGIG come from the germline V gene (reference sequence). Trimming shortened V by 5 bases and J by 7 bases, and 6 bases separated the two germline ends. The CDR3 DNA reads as TGTGCCTGGGACAGGAATTCACCCCTCCACTTT. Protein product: CAWDRNSPLHF.

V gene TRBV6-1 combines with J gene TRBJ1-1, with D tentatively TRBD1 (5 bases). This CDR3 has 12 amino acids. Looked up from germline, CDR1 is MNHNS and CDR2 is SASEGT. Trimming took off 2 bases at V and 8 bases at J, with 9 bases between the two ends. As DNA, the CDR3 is TGTGCCAGCAGTGAAATGTACAGGGAAGCTTTCTTT. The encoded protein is CASSEMYREAFF.

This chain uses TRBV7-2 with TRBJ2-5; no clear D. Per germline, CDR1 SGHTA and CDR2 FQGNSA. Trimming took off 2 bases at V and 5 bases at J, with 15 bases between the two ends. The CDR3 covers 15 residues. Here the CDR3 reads CASSLSRVSRETQYF. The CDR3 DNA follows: TGTGCCAGCAGCTTATCCCGAGTGTCCCGGGAGACCCAGTACTTC.

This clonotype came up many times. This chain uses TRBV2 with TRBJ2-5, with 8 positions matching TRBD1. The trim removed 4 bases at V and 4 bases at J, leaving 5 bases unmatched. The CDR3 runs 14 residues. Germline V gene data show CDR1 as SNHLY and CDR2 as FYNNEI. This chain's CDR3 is CASSGAGGGETQYF. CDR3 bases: TGTGCCAGCAGTGGGGCAGGGGGCGGAGAGACCCAGTACTTC.

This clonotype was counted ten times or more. CDR3 DNA: TGTGCCAGCAGCTCCGGGACAGGGAACACCGGGGAGCTGTTTTTT. Its translation: CASSSGTGNTGELFF. The chain employs TRBV7-8 and TRBJ2-2, with 8 bases aligning to TRBD1. V shed 4 bases, J shed 1 base, and the junction held 2 bases outside the gene matches. This CDR3 is built from 15 residues. Germline V gene lookup returns CDR1 SGHVS and CDR2 FQNEAQ.

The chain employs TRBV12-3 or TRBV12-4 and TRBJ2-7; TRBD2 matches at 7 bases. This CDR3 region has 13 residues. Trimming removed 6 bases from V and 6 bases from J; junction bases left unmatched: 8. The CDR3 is CASSGLGRGEQYF. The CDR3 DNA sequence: TGTGCCAGCAGCGGCCTGGGGAGGGGCGAGCAGTACTTC.

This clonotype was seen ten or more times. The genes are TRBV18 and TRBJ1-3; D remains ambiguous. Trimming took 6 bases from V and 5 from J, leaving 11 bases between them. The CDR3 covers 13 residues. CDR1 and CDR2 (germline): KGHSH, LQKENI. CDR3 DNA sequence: TGTGCCAGCTCCCCCGCGGCCCGAAACACCATATATTTT. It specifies CASSPAARNTIYF.

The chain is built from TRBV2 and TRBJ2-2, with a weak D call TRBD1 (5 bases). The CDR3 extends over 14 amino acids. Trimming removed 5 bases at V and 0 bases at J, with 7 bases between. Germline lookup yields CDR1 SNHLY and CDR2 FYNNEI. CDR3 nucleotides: TGTGCCAGCAGTAGGGGCTCGAACACCGGGGAGCTGTTTTTT. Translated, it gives CASSRGSNTGELFF.